The 18 T cell receptor beta chains reported below all come from one sample, sequenced in a study of T cell changes during pregnancy in multiple sclerosis. Profiling relied on immunoSEQ multiplex PCR, and the TCRdb table lists in-frame clones only, not all of them. Here the sample spans 40,000 to 55,000 clones, 80% to 95% being singletons. The specimen comprised CD4+ T cells from peripheral blood mononuclear cells, sampled in the third trimester of pregnancy. Receptor source: a female donor with multiple sclerosis, enrolled in a pregnancy study.

The chain combines TRBV2 with TRBJ2-1, with 7 bases aligning to TRBD1. Trimming cost V 4 bases and J 6 bases; bases outside gene matches: 0. The CDR3 has 12 amino acids. Germline V gene sequence: CDR1 SNHLY, CDR2 FYNNEI. In DNA, the CDR3 is TGTGCCAGCAGTGGACAGGGCAATGAGCAGTTCTTC. It codes for CASSGQGNEQFF.

The J gene is TRBJ2-3, the V gene TRBV6-4; 7 positions agree with TRBD2. The CDR3 spans 15 residues. CDR1 and CDR2 (germline): MRHNA, SNTAGT. V trimming: 2 bases; J trimming: 4 bases; junction bases outside the gene matches: 6. CDR3: CASSDRARGADTQYF. DNA for the CDR3: TGTGCCAGCAGTGACCGTGCCCGGGGGGCAGATACGCAGTATTTT.

This clone was detected only once. This chain uses TRBV7-9 with TRBJ2-5; D is possibly TRBD2 (5 bases). CDR1 is SEHNR and CDR2 is FQNEAQ in the germline V gene (reference sequence). The CDR3 has 14 amino acids. Trimming shortened V by 3 bases and J by 1 base, and 9 bases separated the two germline ends. The CDR3 here is CASSLPGFQETQYF. CDR3 in DNA: TGTGCCAGCAGCTTGCCGGGGTTCCAAGAGACCCAGTACTTC.

This clone was recorded once. The rearrangement uses TRBV7-8 and TRBJ1-1; TRBD1 might be the D (5 bases). CDR1 and CDR2 (germline): SGHVS, FQNEAQ. This CDR3 spans 16 amino acids. V was shortened by 2 bases and J by 1 base, with 14 bases between the two germline ends. CDR3 bases: TGTGCCAGCAGCTTACTGGCAGGGCTTACGAACACTGAAGCTTTCTTT. This gives the protein CASSLLAGLTNTEAFF.

Points on this clone: At one end the junction does not follow the germline gene, possibly because of a read error. Other DNA sequences in the sample encode the same CDR3. The chain combines TRBV28 with TRBJ1-5; 10 bases are shared with TRBD1. CDR1 and CDR2 from the germline V gene are MDHEN and SYDVKM. CDR3 length: 13 amino acids. The CDR3 spells CASLTGGNQPQHF. CDR3 sequence (DNA): TGTGCCAGCCTGACAGGGGGCAATCAGCCCCAACATTTT.

J is TRBJ1-2 and V is TRBV5-1; TRBD1 matches at 12 bases. Trimming removed 0 bases from V and 8 bases from J; junction bases left unmatched: 5. The CDR3 sequence is 15 residues long. Looked up from germline, CDR1 is SGHRS and CDR2 is YFSETQ. In DNA, the CDR3 is TGCGCCAGCAGCTTGGAGGGACAGGGGGCGCGGGGCTACACCTTC. This codes for CASSLEGQGARGYTF.

In DNA, the CDR3 is TGCGCCAGCAGCCCACAATCTGGGACTTGGGGCAATGAGCAGTTCTTC. Protein: CASSPQSGTWGNEQFF. V usage is TRBV5-1 and J usage is TRBJ2-1, with D maybe TRBD2 (6 bases). The ends were cut back, 4 bases at V and 6 bases at J, with 20 bases in the middle. This CDR3 has 16 amino acids. The germline V gene encodes CDR1 SGHRS and CDR2 YFSETQ.

This chain uses TRBV4-2 with TRBJ2-1; TRBD1 might be the D (6 bases). There are 16 residues in the CDR3. Between the trimmed V and J ends, which lost 0 bases and 0 bases, there was a span of 9 bases. Germline CDR1 is LGHNA and CDR2 is YNFKEQ. CDR3 bases: TGTGCCAGCAGCCAAGATCAGGGGAGCTCCTACAATGAGCAGTTCTTC. This codes for CASSQDQGSSYNEQFF.

V and J are TRBV5-1 and TRBJ2-1; 7 bases are a match to TRBD1. V gave up 4 bases and J gave up 1 base; unmatched junction bases: 2. Germline V gives CDR1 SGHRS, CDR2 YFSETQ. This CDR3 comprises 14 residues. Written as DNA, the CDR3 is TGCGCCAGCAGCCAGGGACAGTCCTACAATGAGCAGTTCTTC. Its translation: CASSQGQSYNEQFF.

The V call is TRBV28, the J call TRBJ1-3, with 7 bases aligning to TRBD1. The V and J ends lost 3 bases and 5 bases, in that order; junction bases with no gene match: 7. The CDR3 totals 15 residues. The germline V gene has CDR1 MDHEN and CDR2 SYDVKM. The CDR3 DNA reads as TGTGCCAGCAGTTTCTTCGAGACAGGGCGAAACACCATATATTTT. Translating gives CASSFFETGRNTIYF.

As concerns this clone: Relative to the germline gene, one junction end is altered; a read error may explain this. The gene calls are TRBV7-7 and TRBJ2-5; TRBD1 matches 11 bases. Germline lookup yields CDR1 SSHAT and CDR2 FNYEAQ (reference sequence). This CDR3 region has 15 residues. The CDR3 reads CASSPQRTGGETQYF. CDR3 bases: TGTGCTAGCAGCCCGCAAAGGACAGGGGGCGAGACCCAGTACTTC.

The gene calls are TRBV9 and TRBJ2-4; no reliable D call. In germline, CDR1 is SGDLS, CDR2 YYNGEE. The CDR3 loop spans 14 amino acids. Trimming took off 0 bases at V and 0 bases at J, with 4 bases between the two ends. The CDR3 protein is CASSVAGAKNIQYF. The CDR3 DNA reads TGTGCCAGCAGCGTAGCGGGAGCCAAAAACATTCAGTACTTC.

This chain connects TRBV10-3 to TRBJ2-3; no definite D call. The CDR3 length is 11 residues. The V end lost 5 bases, the J end lost 2 bases, and 2 bases lay between the germline ends. From germline, CDR1 is ENHRY and CDR2 SYGVKD. CDR3 region: CAISYTDTQYF. CDR3 nucleotides: TGTGCCATCAGTTACACAGATACGCAGTATTTT.

The chain couples TRBV7-9 to TRBJ1-3; D possibly corresponds to TRBD1 (6 bases). The CDR3 sequence is 16 residues long. V lost 3 bases and J lost 0, with 12 bases in between. Germline loops: CDR1 SEHNR, CDR2 FQNEAQ (reference sequence). The CDR3 sequence is CASSFTGQSSGNTIYF. DNA of the CDR3: TGTGCCAGCAGCTTTACCGGACAGAGCTCTGGAAACACCATATATTTT.

The rearrangement joins TRBV7-3 to TRBJ2-1; 7 nucleotides agree with TRBD2. Germline-derived CDR1 and CDR2 are SGHTA and FQGTGA. Trimming took 4 bases from V and 4 from J; bases not matched to a gene: 1. The CDR3 length is 13 residues. The CDR3 sequence: CASSSGGYNEQFF. In DNA form, the CDR3 reads TGTGCCAGCAGCTCGGGAGGATACAATGAGCAGTTCTTC.

The chain recombines TRBV5-1 with TRBJ2-2, with 7 positions matching TRBD2. Germline loops: CDR1 SGHRS, CDR2 YFSETQ. CDR3 length equals 14 residues. V trimming: 7 bases; J trimming: 2 bases; junction bases outside the gene matches: 5. The CDR3 is CASRRDYNTGELFF. The CDR3 DNA reads as TGCGCCAGCCGGCGGGACTACAACACCGGGGAGCTGTTTTTT.

The V gene is TRBV29-1, the J gene TRBJ2-1, with TRBD1 matching over 9 bases. Germline CDR1 SQVTM, CDR2 ANQGSEA. This CDR3 region has 13 residues. The junction had 7 bases not matched to a gene; V was cut back by 8 bases and J by 5 bases. The CDR3 reads CSHGGQGNNEQFF. CDR3 DNA: TGCAGCCATGGGGGACAGGGCAACAATGAGCAGTTCTTC.

The chain recombines TRBV6-6 with TRBJ2-3; 12 bases map to TRBD1. Germline V lookup: CDR1 MNHNY, CDR2 SVGAGI (reference sequence). After removal of 6 bases from V and 0 bases from J, the junction contained 4 bases not matched to a gene. The CDR3 runs to 16 residues. The CDR3 coding sequence is TGTGCCAGCAGCCGCGGGACAGGGGGCAGCACAGATACGCAGTATTTT. It yields the protein CASSRGTGGSTDTQYF.